This T cell receptor (beta chain) was retrieved from a study of tumor and adjacent non-tumor tissue in lung cancer. About the study: Patients were aged about 30 to 76, fewer than twelve men and about five women, stage I to III. Study results and limitations: Patients with more diverse tumor TCRs had worse survival. TCR diversity was significantly greater in tumor than normal lung tissue.

Three rounds of nested PCR, following a modified ARM-PCR protocol, produced the TCRbeta library. TCRdb reprocessed the multiplex PCR reads with MiXCR, giving one entry per CDR3 protein. The table shows 90,000 or so distinct CDR3 sequences, with around two thirds occurring only once. A word on this clonotype: What it recognizes is unknown. At one of its ends the junction is not consistent with the germline gene, which may arise from a read error.

The CDR3 sequence is 16 residues long. Germline CDR1 DFQATT, CDR2 SNEGSKA (reference sequence). The template was RNA from unsorted bulk tissue. Newly diagnosed lung cancer patients had thoracic surgery in China, August–late 2014, without prior chemotherapy. The chain combines TRBV20-1 with TRBJ2-5; the D gene is possibly TRBD2 (7 bases). The clonotype originates from a man aged 65 to 79 with non-small cell lung cancer. Sequencing was carried out using lung tumor tissue. CDR3 region: CGADWGRGGVLETQYF. CDR3 nucleotide sequence: TGCGGTGCTGATTGGGGCAGGGGAGGGGTTCTAGAGACCCAGTACTTC.